These 21 T cell receptor beta chains share one sample of origin, sequenced in a study of radiotherapy plus CTLA-4 blockade in lung cancer. Repertoires were generated with immunoSEQ multiplex PCR, while TCRdb's copy carries only in-frame clones and drops some. Seen here are roughly 30,000 clones, 75% to 90% observed once, and the top ten hold 20% to 25%. The source was peripheral blood, collected from a patient treated with radiotherapy plus ipilimumab. All receptors derive from a human donor with non-small cell lung cancer that progressed on radiotherapy plus ipilimumab.

The rearrangement links TRBV6-4 to TRBJ1-1; 8 bases align to TRBD1. CDR1 and CDR2 (germline): MRHNA, SNTAGT. The CDR3 is 13 residues long. V dropped 4 bases and J dropped 4; count of bases not matched to a gene: 2. The CDR3 spells CASSVQGGTEAFF. Here the CDR3 DNA reads TGTGCCAGCAGTGTACAGGGGGGCACTGAAGCTTTCTTT.

This rearrangement joins TRBV10-3 to TRBJ2-3; 13 bases align to TRBD2. CDR3 length equals 18 residues. Trimming removed 2 bases from V and 6 bases from J; junction bases left unmatched: 11. In germline, CDR1 is ENHRY, CDR2 SYGVKD. The CDR3 coding sequence is TGTGCCATCAGTGAGCCGAGACTAGCGGGGGGCCAGGCGGATACGCAGTATTTT. It translates to CAISEPRLAGGQADTQYF.

The chain is built from TRBV15 and TRBJ2-1, with 10 bases lining up with TRBD2. The CDR3 has 16 residues. V trimming: 6 bases; J trimming: 4 bases; junction bases outside the gene matches: 9. Germline CDR1 reads LNHNV; CDR2 reads YYDKDF (reference sequence). CDR3 in DNA: TGTGCCACCAGAAAACCCACTAGCGGGGATTACAATGAGCAGTTCTTC. Translated: CATRKPTSGDYNEQFF.

This rearrangement joins TRBV6-5 to TRBJ1-1; 9 positions match TRBD1. The CDR3 has 11 amino acids. Per the germline V gene, CDR1 is MNHEY and CDR2 is SVGAGI. After removal of 6 bases from V and 10 bases from J, the junction contained 3 bases not matched to a gene. The CDR3 region is CASSPGQGAFF. The CDR3 coding sequence is TGTGCCAGCAGCCCGGGACAGGGAGCTTTCTTT.

V and J are TRBV6-1 and TRBJ1-1; no clear D gene. Trimming removed 5 bases from V and 0 bases from J, with 10 bases in between. The CDR3 is made up of 14 amino acids. From germline, CDR1 is MNHNS and CDR2 SASEGT. The CDR3 is CASSHPHLNTEAFF. CDR3 in DNA: TGTGCCAGCAGTCACCCCCACTTGAACACTGAAGCTTTCTTT.

This chain connects TRBV19 to TRBJ2-5, with TRBD2 matching 8 bases. Germline-derived CDR1 and CDR2 are LNHDA and SQIVND (reference sequence). The CDR3 has 18 residues. V shed 5 bases and J 4 bases; nucleotides not matched to a gene: 18. The CDR3 region has the DNA TGTGCCAGTAGTGGGGGAAGTGGGGTAGCGGGGTTGGGAGAGACCCAGTACTTC. As protein: CASSGGSGVAGLGETQYF.

The chain links TRBV29-1 to TRBJ1-1; TRBD1 matches at 8 bases. Germline V CDR1 and CDR2: SQVTM, ANQGSEA. The CDR3 has 13 residues. V lost 4 bases and J lost 2; bases outside the gene matches: 3. The CDR3 spells CSVGGTGNTEAFF. CDR3 nucleotide sequence: TGCAGCGTTGGCGGGACAGGCAACACTGAAGCTTTCTTT.

The chain couples TRBV13 to TRBJ2-3, with 13 positions matching TRBD2. The V segment lost 4 bases and the J segment 2 bases; nucleotides outside the gene matches: 12. Germline assignment: CDR1 PRHDT and CDR2 FYEKMQ (reference sequence). The CDR3 extends over 19 amino acids. This chain's CDR3 is CASSSTTSGGSRTTDTQYF. CDR3 bases: TGTGCCAGCAGCTCGACGACTAGCGGGGGGTCCAGAACCACAGATACGCAGTATTTT.

This clone was counted once. The chain joins TRBV6-1 to TRBJ2-7, with 7 bases that match TRBD1. The junction had 16 bases not matched to a gene; V was cut back by 4 bases and J by 7 bases. Germline CDR1 MNHNS, CDR2 SASEGT. The CDR3 is 16 amino acids. The CDR3 nucleotides are TGTGCCAGCAGTGGGGATACAGGGGCGACCGCGGGTGAGCAGTACTTC. Its protein product is CASSGDTGATAGEQYF.

In DNA, the CDR3 is TGTGCCAGCAGTCCGAAGAGTAACTATGGCTACACCTTC. It encodes CASSPKSNYGYTF. The chain employs TRBV27 and TRBJ1-2; D not resolved. Looked up from germline, CDR1 is MNHEY and CDR2 is SMNVEV (reference sequence). The germline V and J ends were trimmed by 5 bases and 1 base, with 8 bases remaining between them. There are 13 residues in the CDR3.

The chain combines TRBV7-2 with TRBJ2-1; a weak D match, TRBD1 (6 bases). There are 17 residues in the CDR3. Trimming took off 5 bases at V and 4 bases at J, with 21 bases between the two ends. Germline CDR1 reads SGHTA; CDR2 reads FQGNSA. The CDR3 nucleotides read TGTGCCAGCAGCCAACGACAGGCGAGACTTCTTTACAATGAGCAGTTCTTC. This encodes CASSQRQARLLYNEQFF.

The V call is TRBV7-3, the J call TRBJ2-1; D may be TRBD2 (6 bases). The CDR3 has 15 amino acids. Per the germline V gene, CDR1 is SGHTA and CDR2 is FQGTGA. V lost 2 bases to trimming and J lost 7 bases, with 15 bases between them. CDR3 protein: CASSLSGTAWNEQFF. CDR3 coding DNA: TGTGCCAGCAGCTTATCCGGGACTGCTTGGAATGAGCAGTTCTTC.

In this sample, this clone turned up a few times. The chain joins TRBV10-1 to TRBJ1-2; maybe TRBD1 (6 bases). Trimming took 0 bases from V and 4 from J, leaving 6 bases between them. This CDR3 is built from 13 residues. The V gene's germline CDR1 is WNHNN and CDR2 SYGVQD (reference sequence). CDR3 coding DNA: TGCGCCAGCAGTGAGTCGGGGGCCTATGGCTACACCTTC. This gives the protein CASSESGAYGYTF.

The V call is TRBV12-5, the J call TRBJ2-3; D is uncertain. V lost 8 bases to trimming and J lost 6 bases, with 6 bases between them. This CDR3 spans 10 amino acids. In germline, CDR1 is LGHNT, CDR2 FRNRAP. CDR3 loop: CASLLDTQYF. For the CDR3, the DNA is TGTGCTAGTCTCCTGGATACGCAGTATTTT.

V and J are TRBV6-1 and TRBJ1-5; TRBD1 is a possible D gene (5 bases). Deletions cut 7 bases from V and 2 bases from J, with 12 bases between. The CDR3 runs 14 residues. Germline V gene sequence: CDR1 MNHNS, CDR2 SASEGT. CDR3 bases: TGTGCCAGCACCGGTCCGGGGGGCAATCAGCCCCAGCATTTT. Translating gives CASTGPGGNQPQHF.

This chain links TRBV10-3 with TRBJ2-1, with 9 bases that match TRBD2. Unmatched junction bases numbered 5, after V lost 6 bases and J lost 5 bases. Germline CDR1 and CDR2: ENHRY and SYGVKD. CDR3 length: 14 amino acids. As DNA, the CDR3 is TGTGCCATCAGAGGGACTAGCCCAAACAATGAGCAGTTCTTC. It translates to CAIRGTSPNNEQFF.

The rearrangement uses TRBV19 and TRBJ1-1; maybe TRBD1 (5 bases). The V gene's germline CDR1 is LNHDA and CDR2 SQIVND (reference sequence). Trimming shortened V by 4 bases and J by 1 base, and 13 bases separated the two germline ends. The CDR3 has 15 amino acids. The DNA for the CDR3 is TGTGCCAGTAGTACCAGGGTTGTTACGAACACTGAAGCTTTCTTT. Protein product: CASSTRVVTNTEAFF.

DNA for the CDR3: TGTGCCAGCAGGGATACAGGGGACTTTGAAGCTTTCTTT. It codes for CASRDTGDFEAFF. V is TRBV6-5 and J is TRBJ1-1; 7 bases align to TRBD1. The CDR3 spans 13 residues. CDR1 and CDR2 from the germline V gene are MNHEY and SVGAGI. J was trimmed by 7 bases and V by 6 bases; bases with no gene match: 8.

CDR3: CASSSSGTGGEKLFF. CDR3 bases: TGTGCCAGCAGTTCCTCCGGGACAGGGGGAGAAAAACTGTTTTTT. The chain recombines TRBV27 with TRBJ1-4; 11 nucleotides align to TRBD1. V was pared by 4 bases and J by 8 bases, with 6 bases of the junction left unmatched. In germline, CDR1 is MNHEY, CDR2 SMNVEV (reference sequence). The CDR3 covers 15 residues.

This chain joins TRBV6-6 and TRBJ2-3; D is perhaps TRBD1 (6 bases). Germline loops: CDR1 MNHNY, CDR2 SVGAGI (reference sequence). The V and J ends lost 0 bases and 6 bases respectively, with 13 bases between them. CDR3 length: 15 residues. The CDR3 sequence is CASSYSKARGDTQYF. CDR3 nucleotide sequence: TGTGCCAGCAGTTACTCGAAAGCAAGGGGGGATACGCAGTATTTT.

For the CDR3, the DNA is TGTGCCATACAGGGTTGGGAAAAACTGTTTTTT. Encoded protein: CAIQGWEKLFF. The V and J genes are TRBV28 and TRBJ1-4; a possible D gene is TRBD1 (6 bases). The germline CDR1 and CDR2 sequences are MDHEN and SYDVKM. Trimming stripped 10 bases from V and 8 bases from J, with 11 bases between. CDR3 length: 11 residues. The variable domain in full, with the rest retrieved from reference TRBV28 and TRBJ1-4, is DVKVTQSSRYLVKRTGEKVFLECVQDMDHENMFWYRQDPGLGLRLIYFSYDVKMKEKGDIPEGYSVSREKKERFSLILESASTNQTSMYLCAIQGWEKLFFGSGTQLSVL.